The present T cell receptor beta chain was sequenced within a study of long-term antiretroviral therapy in people with HIV. Per germline, CDR1 SGDLS and CDR2 YYNGEE. V was trimmed by 4 bases and J by 3 bases, leaving 17 bases between them. This CDR3 has 15 residues. The study's findings and limits: Control repertoires displayed wider CDR3 length ranges than the HIV repertoires. ART adherence, viral resistance and therapy changes went undocumented.

An immunoSEQ assay, version v3.0, was performed at survey level. Assay used: immunoSEQ multiplex PCR; TCRdb lists only in-frame clones, some missing. The table lists approximately 14,000 clones, 75% to 90% of them singletons. A note on this clone: No antigen is known for it.

The TCR sequence derives from a man aged 35-49 years with HIV. The sample was unsorted PBMCs, taken 3.2 years before starting antiretroviral therapy. This chain connects TRBV9 to TRBJ2-7; TRBD1 is a possible D gene (6 bases). The CDR3 DNA follows: TGTGCCAGCAGCCCTGAGGGGCAGACAGGCTACGAGCAGTACTTC. As protein: CASSPEGQTGYEQYF.